These 28 T cell receptor beta chains share one sample of origin, sequenced in a study of T cell responses to AZD1222 COVID-19 vaccine. Libraries were prepared by immunoSEQ multiplex PCR; TCRdb keeps only in-frame clonotypes and omits some of them. Of some 180,000 clones listed, 90% to 95% are singletons. The material sequenced was peripheral blood, taken 28 days after the second AZD1222 dose. The origin of the receptors is an adult who received the AZD1222 COVID-19 vaccine.

The chain employs TRBV6-5 and TRBJ1-6; D gene ambiguous. V was shortened by 5 bases and J by 6 bases, with 11 bases between the two germline ends. Germline V CDR1 and CDR2: MNHEY, SVGAGI. The CDR3 is 14 amino acids. DNA for the CDR3: TGTGCCAGCAGTCCAACCGACACTAATTCACCCCTCCACTTT. This encodes CASSPTDTNSPLHF.

The chain recombines TRBV29-1 with TRBJ1-1; no definite D call. This CDR3 contains 11 residues. Germline V lookup: CDR1 SQVTM, CDR2 ANQGSEA. V dropped 3 bases and J dropped 1 base, with 3 bases sitting between them. The CDR3, as DNA: TGCAGCGTTGATTGGAACACTGAAGCTTTCTTT. Its translation is CSVDWNTEAFF.

V usage is TRBV2 and J usage is TRBJ2-7; 10 positions agree with TRBD1. CDR1 and CDR2 (germline): SNHLY, FYNNEI. With V trimmed by 4 bases and J by 4 bases, 7 bases remained unmatched. CDR3 length: 15 amino acids. CDR3 nucleotide sequence: TGTGCCAGCAGTGTCCGACAGGGGGCGTCGTACGAGCAGTACTTC. Residues: CASSVRQGASYEQYF.

Comments on this clone: The sample contains more than one DNA sequence encoding this CDR3. This chain uses TRBV27 with TRBJ2-5; D ambiguous. V was shortened by 2 bases and J by 5 bases, with 3 bases between the two germline ends. CDR3 length: 11 residues. The germline gives CDR1 MNHEY, CDR2 SMNVEV (reference sequence). The CDR3 reads CASSLGETQYF. In DNA form, the CDR3 reads TGTGCCAGCAGTTTAGGCGAGACCCAGTACTTC.

This clone was seen just once. The same CDR3 is also encoded by other DNA sequences in this sample. The chain links TRBV29-1 to TRBJ2-3; D tentatively fits TRBD1 or TRBD2 (5 bases each). The CDR3 totals 14 residues. Germline CDR1 is SQVTM and CDR2 is ANQGSEA. Trimming cost V 6 bases and J 6 bases, with 19 bases left between them. The DNA for the CDR3 is TGCAGCGTGGACCCGGGACCTCGGGTGGATACGCAGTATTTT. Residues: CSVDPGPRVDTQYF.

The genes are TRBV3-1 (or the pseudogene TRBV3-2) and TRBJ1-1; no clear D gene. V was pared by 7 bases and J by 4 bases, with 25 bases between. This CDR3 region has 17 residues. The V gene's germline CDR1 is LGHDT and CDR2 YNNKEL (reference sequence). CDR3 bases: TGTGCCAGCACGCCAAGGGTTCAATCTCGGGCTTCCACTGAAGCTTTCTTT. As protein: CASTPRVQSRASTEAFF.

The chain recombines TRBV7-8 with TRBJ2-1; 12 bases align to TRBD2. The CDR3 is made up of 16 amino acids. V shed 6 bases, J shed 7 bases, and the junction held 10 bases outside the gene matches. Per the germline V gene, CDR1 is SGHVS and CDR2 is FQNEAQ. The CDR3 is CASSRETSGSANEQFF. CDR3 DNA: TGTGCCAGCAGTCGAGAGACTAGCGGGAGTGCAAATGAGCAGTTCTTC.

V and J are TRBV6-1 and TRBJ1-3, with D unclear. This CDR3 has 16 amino acids. CDR1 and CDR2 from the germline V gene are MNHNS and SASEGT. Trimming cost V 3 bases and J 3 bases, with 15 bases left between them. CDR3: CASSDVGSYGGNTIYF. In DNA, the CDR3 is TGTGCCAGCAGTGACGTGGGCAGCTACGGTGGAAACACCATATATTTT.

This clone has only a few counts. This rearrangement joins TRBV5-8 to TRBJ1-2; no clear D. Germline V gives CDR1 SGHTS, CDR2 YDEGEE. CDR3 length: 14 amino acids. Trimming shortened V by 6 bases and J by 4 bases, and 16 bases separated the two germline ends. Here the CDR3 reads CASTGRRKIYGYTF. CDR3 nucleotides: TGTGCCAGCACCGGACGGAGAAAAATCTATGGCTACACCTTC.

The sample holds one count of this clone. The genes are TRBV20-1 and TRBJ2-4; D is perhaps TRBD1 (6 bases). Trimming shortened V by 3 bases and J by 7 bases, and 13 bases separated the two germline ends. This CDR3 comprises 13 residues. CDR1 is DFQATT, CDR2 SNEGSKA, per germline (reference sequence). The CDR3 DNA is TGCAGTGCTAGTGGCAGGGGAAGGAACATTCAGTACTTC. As protein: CSASGRGRNIQYF.

The CDR3 coding sequence is TGTGCCAGCAGCTTAGCTATAACAGGGATGGAGACCCAGTACTTC. Translating gives CASSLAITGMETQYF. This rearrangement joins TRBV7-2 to TRBJ2-5, with D tentatively TRBD1 (6 bases). The germline gives CDR1 SGHTA, CDR2 FQGNSA. V lost 0 bases to trimming and J lost 5 bases, with 13 bases between them. The CDR3 contains 15 residues.

J is TRBJ1-1 and V is TRBV19, with D unresolved. The CDR3 sequence is 11 residues long. Trimming pared 7 bases from V and 4 bases from J, leaving 7 bases between. Germline V lookup: CDR1 LNHDA, CDR2 SQIVND (reference sequence). The CDR3 protein is CASKSGTEAFF. The CDR3 DNA sequence: TGTGCCAGTAAGTCAGGCACTGAAGCTTTCTTT. Together with reference TRBV19 and TRBJ1-1, the CDR3 gives the full variable domain: DGGITQSPKYLFRKEGQNVTLSCEQNLNHDAMYWYRQDPGQGLRLIYYSQIVNDFQKGDIAEGYSVSREKKESFPLTVTSAQKNPTAFYLCASKSGTEAFFGQGTRLTVV.

The V and J genes are TRBV5-6 and TRBJ2-1; TRBD2 matches 8 bases. Germline V lookup: CDR1 SGHDT, CDR2 YYEEEE. Trimming at V came to 0 bases and at J to 6 bases, leaving 14 bases not matched to a gene. The CDR3 length is 18 residues. The chain's CDR3 is CASSLDLGRLAGGNEQFF. CDR3 DNA sequence: TGTGCCAGCAGCTTGGATCTGGGGCGGCTAGCGGGTGGCAATGAGCAGTTCTTC.

The rearrangement joins TRBV19 to TRBJ2-1, with unresolved D. V dropped 2 bases and J dropped 6 bases, with 8 bases sitting between them. CDR3 length: 13 amino acids. The germline CDR1 and CDR2 sequences are LNHDA and SQIVND (reference sequence). CDR3 DNA: TGTGCCAGTAGTATATCAGCAGGCAATGAGCAGTTCTTC. Amino acids: CASSISAGNEQFF.

In regard to this clone: Other DNA sequences from this sample encode an identical CDR3 as well. The chain has TRBV4-1 and TRBJ1-2, with 8 positions matching TRBD1. Germline V gene data show CDR1 as MGHRA and CDR2 as YSYEKL. V lost 1 base, J lost 5 bases, and 0 bases stayed unmatched. CDR3 size: 13 residues. This CDR3 is CASSQGQGYGYTF. DNA of the CDR3: TGCGCCAGCAGCCAAGGACAGGGGTATGGCTACACCTTC.

The CDR3 DNA sequence: TGTGCCAGCAGTTTATATGTCCAGGGGTCGGAGCAGTACTTC. The encoded protein is CASSLYVQGSEQYF. The chain links TRBV27 to TRBJ2-7; D might be TRBD1 (6 bases). Trimming took off 1 base at V and 7 bases at J, with 14 bases between the two ends. CDR3 length: 14 amino acids. Looked up from germline, CDR1 is MNHEY and CDR2 is SMNVEV (reference sequence).

This chain uses TRBV12-5 with TRBJ2-3; 12 bases agree with TRBD1. Trimming took 0 bases from V and 4 from J; bases not matched to a gene: 8. The germline V gene encodes CDR1 LGHNT and CDR2 FRNRAP. The CDR3 consists of 18 residues. The CDR3 here is CASGLVLRDRGHPDTQYF. CDR3 in DNA: TGTGCTAGTGGTTTGGTACTCAGGGACAGGGGGCATCCAGATACGCAGTATTTT.

This rearrangement joins TRBV5-1 to TRBJ1-4; unclear D gene. The germline V gene has CDR1 SGHRS and CDR2 YFSETQ. V was shortened by 4 bases and J by 2 bases, with 9 bases between the two germline ends. CDR3 length: 14 residues. The CDR3 protein is CASSPGSTNEKLFF. The CDR3 nucleotides read TGCGCCAGCAGCCCTGGGTCCACTAATGAAAAACTGTTTTTT.

J is TRBJ1-2 and V is TRBV3-1 (or the pseudogene TRBV3-2); D is unresolved. The CDR3 runs 16 residues. Trimming removed 0 bases at V and 0 bases at J, with 11 bases between. The germline V gene has CDR1 LGHDT and CDR2 YNNKEL (reference sequence). CDR3 amino acids: CASSQEMRAANYGYTF. The CDR3 region has the DNA TGTGCCAGCAGCCAAGAGATGAGGGCTGCTAACTATGGCTACACCTTC.

The chain joins TRBV11-2 to TRBJ2-5, with D perhaps matching TRBD2 (7 bases). CDR1 and CDR2 (germline): SGHAT, FQNNGV. The CDR3 is 15 residues long. The V and J ends lost 4 bases and 2 bases respectively, with 14 bases between them. This CDR3 reads CASSSRGAGQETQYF. The CDR3, as DNA: TGTGCCAGCAGCTCCCGGGGGGCCGGGCAAGAGACCCAGTACTTC.

The CDR3 nucleotides are TGTGCCAGCAGTTTAGATTCAGACACTGAAGCTTTCTTT. It is translated as CASSLDSDTEAFF. V is TRBV12-3 or TRBV12-4 and J is TRBJ1-1; no reliable D call. Trimming shortened V by 1 base and J by 3 bases, and 6 bases separated the two germline ends. This CDR3 contains 13 residues.

The chain couples TRBV28 to TRBJ2-3; 8 bases are a match to TRBD1. Trimming cost V 6 bases and J 4 bases; bases outside gene matches: 9. The CDR3 covers 15 residues. CDR1 is MDHEN and CDR2 is SYDVKM in the germline V gene. The CDR3 nucleotides are TGTGCCAGCAGCCTCCGGGACAGGTACCCAGATACGCAGTATTTT. Its protein product is CASSLRDRYPDTQYF.

As to this clone: Sequence at one end of the junction differs from germline and may be a read error. V and J are TRBV5-1 and TRBJ2-1, with TRBD1 identical over 10 bases. This CDR3 has 14 amino acids. Germline CDR1 reads SGHRS; CDR2 reads YFSETQ. CDR3 amino acids: CASSLEIGDRGQLF. CDR3 sequence (DNA): TGCGCCAGCAGCTTGGAAATCGGGGACAGGGGACAACTCTTC.

The chain couples TRBV27 to TRBJ1-5; D is uncertain. The CDR3 sequence is 17 residues long. CDR1 MNHEY and CDR2 SMNVEV come from the germline V gene (reference sequence). V was clipped by 5 bases and J by 1 base, with 18 bases between them. The CDR3 nucleotides read TGTGCCAGCAGTCCACTCTTCGACGGGCTAAGCAATCAGCCCCAGCATTTT. Translated: CASSPLFDGLSNQPQHF.

The chain has TRBV7-6 and TRBJ2-5, with D uncertain. Trimming cost V 1 base and J 4 bases, with 10 bases left between them. The CDR3 is 14 amino acids. Germline V lookup: CDR1 SGHVS, CDR2 FNYEAQ. The CDR3, as DNA: TGTGCCAGCAGCTTAGGGAACGTAGGAGAGACCCAGTACTTC. This sequence encodes CASSLGNVGETQYF.

The chain recombines TRBV4-3 with TRBJ2-1; a possible D gene is TRBD2 (6 bases). This CDR3 is 17 amino acids long. V lost 5 bases and J lost 0, with 17 bases in between. The germline V gene has CDR1 LGHNA and CDR2 YSLEER. The CDR3 sequence: CASSGGSVRSSYNEQFF. Here the CDR3 DNA reads TGCGCCAGCAGCGGGGGGTCGGTCCGAAGCTCCTACAATGAGCAGTTCTTC.

The chain uses TRBV28 and TRBJ1-1, with D possibly being TRBD1 (6 bases). The CDR3 totals 13 residues. CDR1 and CDR2 (germline): MDHEN, SYDVKM. The V end lost 5 bases, the J end lost 6 bases, and 13 bases lay between the germline ends. The CDR3 spells CASSQQGVAEAFF. The CDR3 bases are TGTGCCAGCAGTCAACAGGGAGTAGCTGAAGCTTTCTTT.

This rearrangement joins TRBV7-8 to TRBJ2-1; TRBD1 matches 11 bases. CDR3 size: 16 residues. The germline gives CDR1 SGHVS, CDR2 FQNEAQ. V was clipped by 0 bases and J by 5 bases; unmatched bases: 3. The CDR3 sequence: CASSLARTGGHNEQFF. For the CDR3, the DNA is TGTGCCAGCAGCTTAGCCAGGACAGGGGGCCACAATGAGCAGTTCTTC.